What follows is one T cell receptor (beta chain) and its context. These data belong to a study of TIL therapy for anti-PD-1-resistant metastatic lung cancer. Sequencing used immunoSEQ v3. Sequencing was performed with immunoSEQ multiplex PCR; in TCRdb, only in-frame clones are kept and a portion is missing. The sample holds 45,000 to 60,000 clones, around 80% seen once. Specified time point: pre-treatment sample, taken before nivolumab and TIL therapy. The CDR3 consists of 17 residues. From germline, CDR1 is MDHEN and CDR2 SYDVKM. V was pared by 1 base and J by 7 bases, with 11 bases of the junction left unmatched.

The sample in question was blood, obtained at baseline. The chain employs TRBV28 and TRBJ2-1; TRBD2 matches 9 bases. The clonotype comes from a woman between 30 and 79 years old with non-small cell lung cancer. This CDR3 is CASSLSIAGVGLNEQFF. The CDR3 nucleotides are TGTGCCAGCAGTTTATCTATAGCGGGGGTTGGGCTGAATGAGCAGTTCTTC.